This entry lists 5 T cell receptor beta chains sequenced from one sample in a study of blood T cell repertoires in COVID-19. The repertoire was sequenced with immunoSEQ multiplex PCR; TCRdb's copy has only in-frame clones and lacks some. Among some 60,000 clones listed, around 88% were seen once. Sequenced input: peripheral blood. The receptors come from a man in his sixties with acute or convalescent COVID-19.

This sequence joins TRBV28 and TRBJ2-5; D is ambiguous. The V gene's germline CDR1 is MDHEN and CDR2 SYDVKM. CDR3 length equals 14 residues. The germline V and J ends were trimmed by 5 bases and 6 bases, with 16 bases remaining between them. For the CDR3, the DNA is TGTGCCAGCAGTGCGACCCTCCGACAAAAGACCCAGTACTTC. Translation: CASSATLRQKTQYF.

This clone was counted only a few times. The gene calls are TRBV5-4 and TRBJ2-3; D call uncertain. Trimming removed 0 bases at V and 4 bases at J, with 12 bases between. The CDR3 has 15 amino acids. Germline V gene sequence: CDR1 SGHNT, CDR2 YYREEE (reference sequence). In DNA form, the CDR3 reads TGTGCCAGCAGCTTGGTTGGGTTTCAGGCAGATACGCAGTATTTT. It is translated as CASSLVGFQADTQYF.

In its sample, this clone was seen once. CDR3 DNA sequence: TGTGCCAGCAGTCCCCGACTAGCGGGAGTATACAATGAGCAGTTCTTC. Its protein is CASSPRLAGVYNEQFF. The rearrangement joins TRBV27 to TRBJ2-1; 12 bases line up with TRBD2. The CDR3 has 16 amino acids. Losses at the gene ends were 5 bases for V and 4 bases for J; bases not matched to a gene: 6. Germline CDR1 is MNHEY and CDR2 is SMNVEV (reference sequence).

The chain recombines TRBV29-1 with TRBJ2-7, with TRBD2 matching over 8 bases. After removal of 4 bases from V and 2 bases from J, the junction contained 4 bases not matched to a gene. CDR1 SQVTM and CDR2 ANQGSEA come from the germline V gene. The CDR3 loop spans 13 amino acids. The DNA of the CDR3 is TGCAGCGTTGTTCCGGGAGGGACCTACGAGCAGTACTTC. This gives the protein CSVVPGGTYEQYF.

CDR3 in amino acids: CASSSTSGSLETQYF. The CDR3 DNA reads TGTGCCAGCAGCTCAACTAGCGGGAGTTTGGAGACCCAGTACTTC. The chain recombines TRBV11-2 with TRBJ2-5, with TRBD2 identical over 11 bases. J gave up 5 bases and V 4 bases, and 6 bases lay outside the gene matches. CDR3 size: 15 residues. CDR1 and CDR2 from the germline V gene are SGHAT and FQNNGV.